This TCR beta chain was recorded in a study of technical replicates of blood from several donors. CDR1 is MGHRA, CDR2 YSYEKL, per germline. Trimming removed 0 bases from V and 3 bases from J, with 6 bases in between. The CDR3 spans 13 residues. Repertoires were generated with immunoSEQ multiplex PCR, while TCRdb's copy carries only in-frame clones and drops some. The sample consists of around 49,000 clones, more than 95% of them appearing once. The TCR was taken from a human donor in good health. J is TRBJ2-7 and V is TRBV4-1; D is uncertain. The material sequenced was T cells isolated from PBMCs. The CDR3 reads CASSQEPIYEQYF. DNA for the CDR3: TGCGCCAGCAGCCAAGAGCCTATCTACGAGCAGTACTTC.